Listed below are T cell receptor beta chains from one sample, sequenced in a study of CD8+CD57+ T cells in acquired aplastic anemia. A single record per CDR3 protein comes from TCRdb applying MiXCR to the reads. The table includes some 170,000 distinct CDR3 sequences, around 50% detected once. Source material: sorted CD4+, CD8+, or CD8+CD57+ T cells (not recorded which) from PBMCs. The origin of the receptors is a human donor with aplastic anemia. Both conserved end residues are part of each CDR3. A D gene is named only where the DNA matches it firmly. Clone size, where shown, is once, few, many, or a class for clones that have expanded.

clone size,J gene,V gene,D gene,CDR3 protein,CDR3 DNA
-,TRBJ1-4,TRBV20-1,-,CSAQGGENLFF,TGCAGTGCGCAAGGCGGCGAAAATCTGTTTTTT
once,TRBJ1-3,TRBV2,-,CASTRLIVSGNTIYF,TGTGCCAGCACCAGACTCATTGTCTCTGGAAACACCATATATTTT
-,TRBJ1-2,TRBV29-1,TRBD1,CSVLLPGGYWGRSGYTF,TGCAGCGTCCTCCTCCCAGGGGGGTATTGGGGACGGAGTGGCTACACCTTC
many,TRBJ2-5,TRBV7-2,TRBD2,CASSLGLAGGLVTQYF,TGTGCCAGCAGCTTAGGATTAGCGGGGGGGCTTGTGACCCAGTACTTC
-,TRBJ2-1,TRBV15,TRBD2,CATSSQAGGANNEQFF,TGTGCCACCAGCAGCCAAGCGGGGGGGGCCAACAATGAGCAGTTCTTC
many,TRBJ2-3,TRBV2,-,CASRAAQGGLITDTQYF,TGTGCCAGCAGGGCCGCGCAGGGGGGCCTGATCACAGATACGCAGTATTTT
-,TRBJ2-5,TRBV19,-,CASSIIGGLETQYF,TGTGCCAGTAGTATCATTGGGGGACTAGAGACCCAGTACTTC
many,TRBJ2-5,TRBV5-1,-,CASSLQTVQQETQYF,TGCGCCAGCAGCTTGCAGACGGTACAGCAAGAGACCCAGTACTTC
many,TRBJ1-1,TRBV5-1,-,CASSLGPGNTEAFF,TGCGCCAGCAGCTTGGGTCCGGGGAACACTGAAGCTTTCTTT
many,TRBJ2-1,TRBV7-9,TRBD1,CASRGTGAYDEQFF,TGTGCCAGCAGGGGGACAGGGGCCTACGATGAGCAGTTCTTC
many,TRBJ2-7,TRBV19,TRBD1,CASTRTGGHEQYF,TGTGCCAGTACCCGGACAGGGGGCCACGAGCAGTACTTC
-,TRBJ2-3,TRBV11-2,-,CASSLRGLTDTQYF,TGTGCCAGCAGCTTACGGGGGCTCACAGATACGCAGTATTTT
many,TRBJ1-2,TRBV4-1,TRBD1,CASSPHRDRVGGYTF,TGCGCCAGCAGCCCTCACAGGGACAGGGTGGGCGGCTACACCTTC
-,TRBJ2-3,TRBV5-1,-,CASSLDRPSTDTQYF,TGCGCCAGCAGCTTGGACAGGCCTAGCACAGATACGCAGTATTTT
-,TRBJ1-1,TRBV19,-,CASSLKGSTEAFF,TGTGCCAGCAGCTTAAAAGGGAGTACTGAAGCTTTCTTT
-,TRBJ1-3,TRBV10-3,-,CAMRSDGALSGNTIYF,TGTGCCATGCGCTCGGACGGAGCACTCTCTGGAAACACCATATATTTT
many,TRBJ1-4,TRBV7-3,-,CASSLVFGRGGEKLFF,TGTGCCAGCAGCTTAGTTTTTGGCAGGGGTGGGGAAAAACTGTTTTTT
-,TRBJ2-3,TRBV11-1,TRBD2,CASSLLPLLAGGLNTDTQYF,TGTGCCAGCAGCTTACTCCCTTTACTAGCGGGGGGGCTCAACACAGATACGCAGTATTTT
many,TRBJ2-1,TRBV4-1,TRBD1,CASSQDGQGYNEQFF,TGCGCCAGCAGCCAAGATGGACAGGGGTACAATGAGCAGTTCTTC
many,TRBJ2-7,TRBV27,-,CASSFSGAGYEQYF,TGTGCCAGCAGTTTTTCGGGTGCTGGGTACGAGCAGTACTTC
-,TRBJ2-3,TRBV10-3,TRBD1,CAISVGTGGTDTQYF,TGTGCCATCAGTGTGGGGACAGGGGGCACAGATACGCAGTATTTT
many,TRBJ1-3,TRBV5-5,-,CASSLGTVNFGNTIYF,TGTGCCAGCAGCTTGGGGACAGTCAACTTTGGAAACACCATATATTTT
-,TRBJ2-4,TRBV4-2,-,CASSQEGTAENIQYF,TGTGCCAGCAGCCAAGAGGGGACGGCAGAAAACATTCAGTACTTC
once,TRBJ1-1,TRBV7-2,-,CASSLAFAQGTEAFF,TGTGCCAGCAGCTTAGCGTTCGCGCAGGGGACTGAAGCTTTCTTT
-,TRBJ2-7,TRBV15,-,CATSREVAVPSYEQYF,TGTGCCACCAGCAGAGAGGTTGCGGTTCCCTCCTACGAGCAGTACTTC
once,TRBJ1-1,TRBV5-1,-,CASSLGVGAWTEAFF,TGCGCCAGCAGCTTGGGAGTGGGGGCATGGACTGAAGCTTTCTTT
many,TRBJ1-1,TRBV12-3/TRBV12-4,-,CASSLYPEAFF,TGTGCCAGCAGTTTATACCCTGAAGCTTTCTTT
few,TRBJ2-5,TRBV4-2,TRBD2,CASSQVSGGDQETQYF,TGTGCCAGCAGCCAAGTTAGCGGGGGGGACCAAGAGACCCAGTACTTC
-,TRBJ2-4,TRBV4-1,TRBD1,CASSRGGQGASKNIQYF,TGCGCCAGCAGCCGAGGGGGGCAGGGGGCTTCCAAAAACATTCAGTACTTC
-,TRBJ2-1,TRBV7-3,-,CASGPGTVNQFF,TGTGCCAGCGGCCCCGGGACGGTGAACCAGTTCTTC
-,TRBJ2-3,TRBV7-3,TRBD2,CASSLTPGLAGGTDTQYF,TGTGCCAGCAGCTTAACCCCAGGACTAGCGGGGGGCACAGATACGCAGTATTTT
few,TRBJ1-2,TRBV10-3,-,CAISPRQELYGYTF,TGTGCCATCAGTCCTAGACAGGAATTGTATGGCTACACCTTC
many,TRBJ1-5,TRBV7-9,-,CASAGESLNQPQHF,TGTGCCAGCGCGGGGGAGAGTCTCAATCAGCCCCAGCATTTT
-,TRBJ1-5,TRBV24-1,-,CATSSPAAPYSNQPQHF,TGTGCCACCAGTTCTCCGGCAGCACCATATAGCAATCAGCCCCAGCATTTT
-,TRBJ1-1,TRBV12-3/TRBV12-4,-,CASSGEVGTEAFF,TGTGCCAGCAGTGGTGAGGTGGGGACTGAAGCTTTCTTT
-,TRBJ1-3,TRBV5-1,-,CASSPGGRNTTYF,TGCGCCAGCAGCCCCGGGGGGCGAAACACCACATATTTT
-,TRBJ2-5,TRBV29-1,-,CSAAGTDILQETQYF,TGCAGCGCCGCAGGGACCGACATCCTCCAAGAGACCCAGTACTTC
-,TRBJ2-2,TRBV29-1,-,CSVRVGLHTGELSF,TGCAGCGTTCGAGTAGGGCTGCACACCGGGGAGCTGTCTTTT
-,TRBJ1-5,TRBV7-8,-,CASSSVTGADQPQHF,TGTGCCAGCAGCTCCGTGACAGGCGCGGACCAGCCCCAGCATTTT
-,TRBJ2-7,TRBV10-2,-,CASSDGGSYEWYF,TGCGCTAGCAGTGACGGGGGCAGCTACGAGTGGTACTTC
once,TRBJ2-3,TRBV10-3,TRBD2,CAISESRLAGGQDTQYF,TGTGCCATCAGTGAGTCTCGACTAGCGGGGGGGCAAGATACGCAGTATTTT
-,TRBJ2-3,TRBV10-3,TRBD1,CATTEGQGSTDTQYF,TGTGCCACCACCGAGGGACAGGGGAGCACAGATACGCAGTATTTT
-,TRBJ2-7,TRBV7-2,TRBD1,CASSSRQGGYEQYF,TGTGCCAGCAGCTCCCGACAGGGGGGTTACGAGCAGTACTTC
-,TRBJ2-3,TRBV7-3,-,CASSSTGAATDTQYF,TGTGCCAGCAGCTCCACGGGGGCCGCCACAGATACGCAGTATTTT
many,TRBJ1-1,TRBV5-5,-,CASSHSGQVAEAFF,TGTGCCAGCAGCCATTCTGGGCAGGTCGCTGAAGCTTTCTTT
-,TRBJ2-5,TRBV20-1,TRBD2,CSATPTSGGQETQYF,TGCAGTGCAACCCCGACTAGCGGGGGCCAAGAGACCCAGTACTTC
few,TRBJ2-3,TRBV24-1,-,CATSERGSTDTQYF,TGTGCCACCAGTGAGCGGGGTAGCACAGATACGCAGTATTTT
many,TRBJ1-5,TRBV5-6,-,CASSFGGWGNQPQHF,TGTGCCAGCAGCTTTGGGGGATGGGGCAATCAGCCCCAGCATTTT
-,TRBJ2-2,TRBV7-9,-,CASSLGRTGELFF,TGTGCCAGCAGCTTAGGCAGGACCGGGGAGCTGTTTTTT
-,TRBJ2-1,TRBV11-1,-,CASSLGLGGEGEQFF,TGTGCCAGCAGCTTAGGGCTTGGCGGGGAAGGTGAGCAGTTCTTC